A selection of T cell receptor beta chains follows, all from one sample in a study of blood T cell repertoires in COVID-19. Clones were read by immunoSEQ multiplex PCR, and TCRdb kept only the in-frame ones, dropping some. The repertoire has 300,000 to 400,000 clones, around 90% of them found once; the top ten carry 2.6%. Sequencing was done on a sample of PBMCs or T cells enriched from blood (not recorded which). The receptors derive from a man in his sixties who had recovered from COVID-19. The CDR3 runs from the conserved cysteine through the conserved F or W. Clone sizes are given selectively: once, few, many, or a class where the clone is expanded.

NA	TRBV19	TRBJ1-1	CASTGDLNTEAFF
NA	TRBV7-9	TRBJ2-2	CASTQLRAGDAGELFF
NA	TRBV19	TRBJ1-2	CASSMSFGQSYGYTF
NA	TRBV11-3	TRBJ2-7	CASSKPGQVIAFEQYF
once	TRBV2	TRBJ2-3	CASRPGLASDTQYF
NA	TRBV25-1	TRBJ2-2	CASRRRDSTGELFF
NA	TRBV7-9	TRBJ1-3	CASRGNTIYF
NA	TRBV7-9	TRBJ2-5	CASSLSGQGAYETQYF
NA	TRBV7-9	TRBJ1-4	CASSLGAPRVEKLFF
NA	TRBV12-5	TRBJ2-5	CASGLVPGTPSETQYF
NA	TRBV2	TRBJ2-6	CASREGQAGANVLTF
NA	TRBV6-5	TRBJ1-6	CASSYSIVHYNSPLHF
NA	TRBV3-1/TRBV3-2	TRBJ2-1	CASSQRDSAPYNEQFF
NA	TRBV30	TRBJ2-3	CAWSTGGGRSTQYF
NA	TRBV2	TRBJ2-1	CASSDSRGASLRQFF
once	TRBV3-1/TRBV3-2	TRBJ2-7	CASSNRDRDYEQYF
NA	TRBV4-1	TRBJ1-2	CASSQGTGGVDYGYTF
many	TRBV5-6	TRBJ2-3	CASSLAERISTDTQYF
NA	TRBV11-2	TRBJ2-1	CASSPVAGHYSYNEQFF
NA	TRBV20-1	TRBJ2-2	CSASRAIGGYTGELFF
NA	TRBV14	TRBJ2-5	CASRGAGETQYF
NA	TRBV10-3	TRBJ1-2	CAISENRATPNGYTF
NA	TRBV19	TRBJ1-5	CASRRTGGQPQHF
NA	TRBV7-2	TRBJ1-2	CASSLGTANYGYTF
NA	TRBV7-9	TRBJ2-1	CASSPGQGYHNEQFF
NA	TRBV7-3	TRBJ2-3	CASSDRGRTDTQYF